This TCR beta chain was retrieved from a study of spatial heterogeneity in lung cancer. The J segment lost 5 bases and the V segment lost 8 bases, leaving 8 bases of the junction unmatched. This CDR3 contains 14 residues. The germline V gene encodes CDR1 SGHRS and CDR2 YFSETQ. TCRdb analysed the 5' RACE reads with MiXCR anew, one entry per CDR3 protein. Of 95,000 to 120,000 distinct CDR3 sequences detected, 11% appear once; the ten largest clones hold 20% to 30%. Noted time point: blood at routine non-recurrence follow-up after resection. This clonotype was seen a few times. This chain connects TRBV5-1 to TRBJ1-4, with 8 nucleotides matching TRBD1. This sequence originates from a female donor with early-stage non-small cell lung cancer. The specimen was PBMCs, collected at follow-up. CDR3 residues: CASQQGGRNEKLFF. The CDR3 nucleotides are TGCGCCAGTCAACAGGGGGGCAGAAATGAAAAACTGTTTTTT.